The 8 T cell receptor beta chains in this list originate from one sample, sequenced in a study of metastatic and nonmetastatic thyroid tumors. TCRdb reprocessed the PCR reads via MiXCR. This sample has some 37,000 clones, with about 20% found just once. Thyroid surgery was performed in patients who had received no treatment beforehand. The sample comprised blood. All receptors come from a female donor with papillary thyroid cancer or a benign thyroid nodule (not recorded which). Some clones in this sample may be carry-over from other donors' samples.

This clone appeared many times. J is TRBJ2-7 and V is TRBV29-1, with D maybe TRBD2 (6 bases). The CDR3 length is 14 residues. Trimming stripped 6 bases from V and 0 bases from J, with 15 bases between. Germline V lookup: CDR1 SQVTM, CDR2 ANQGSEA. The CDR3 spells CSVWGGIGSYEQYF. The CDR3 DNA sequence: TGCAGCGTGTGGGGAGGCATAGGCTCCTACGAGCAGTACTTC.

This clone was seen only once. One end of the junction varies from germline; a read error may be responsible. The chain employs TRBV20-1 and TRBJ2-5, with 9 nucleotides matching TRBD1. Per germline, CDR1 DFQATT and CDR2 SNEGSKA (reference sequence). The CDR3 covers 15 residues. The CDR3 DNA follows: TGCAGTGCTAGAACAGGGGGCAAAGCCGAAGAGACACAGTACTTC. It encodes CSARTGGKAEETQYF.

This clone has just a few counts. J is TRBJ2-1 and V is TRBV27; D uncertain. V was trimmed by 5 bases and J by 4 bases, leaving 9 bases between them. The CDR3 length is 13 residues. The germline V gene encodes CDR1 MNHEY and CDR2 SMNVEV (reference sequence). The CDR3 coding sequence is TGTGCCAGCAGTGAAGTGCCGTACAATGAGCAGTTCTTC. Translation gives CASSEVPYNEQFF.

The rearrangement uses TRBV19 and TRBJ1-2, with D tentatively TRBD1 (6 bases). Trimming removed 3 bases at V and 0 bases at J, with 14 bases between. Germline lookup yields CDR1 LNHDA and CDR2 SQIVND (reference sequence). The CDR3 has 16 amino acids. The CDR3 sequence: CASSILGGTANYGYTF. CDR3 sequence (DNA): TGTGCCAGTAGTATTCTCGGGGGCACAGCTAACTATGGCTACACCTTC. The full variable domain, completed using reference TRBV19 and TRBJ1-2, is DGGITQSPKYLFRKEGQNVTLSCEQNLNHDAMYWYRQDPGQGLRLIYYSQIVNDFQKGDIAEGYSVSREKKESFPLTVTSAQKNPTAFYLCASSILGGTANYGYTFGSGTRLTVV.

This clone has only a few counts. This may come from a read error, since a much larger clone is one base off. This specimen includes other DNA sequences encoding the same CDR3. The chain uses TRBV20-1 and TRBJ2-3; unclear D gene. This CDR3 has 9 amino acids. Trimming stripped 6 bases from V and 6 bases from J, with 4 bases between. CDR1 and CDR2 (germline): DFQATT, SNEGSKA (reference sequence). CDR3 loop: CSAGDTQYF. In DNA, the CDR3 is TGCAGTGCAGGTGATACGCAGTATTTT.

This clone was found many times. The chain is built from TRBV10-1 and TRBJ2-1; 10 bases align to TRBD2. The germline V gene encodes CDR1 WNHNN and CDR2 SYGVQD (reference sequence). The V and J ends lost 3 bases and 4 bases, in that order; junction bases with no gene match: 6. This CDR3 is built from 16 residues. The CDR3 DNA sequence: TGCGCCAGCAGTGATCAACTAGCGGGGTCTTACAATGAGCAGTTCTTC. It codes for CASSDQLAGSYNEQFF.

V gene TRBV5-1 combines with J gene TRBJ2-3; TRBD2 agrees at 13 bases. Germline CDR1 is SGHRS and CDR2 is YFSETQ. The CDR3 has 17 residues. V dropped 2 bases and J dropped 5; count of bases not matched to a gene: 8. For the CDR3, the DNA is TGCGCCAGCAGCTTTAGGACTAGCGGGAGAGATAAAGATACGCAGTATTTT. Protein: CASSFRTSGRDKDTQYF.

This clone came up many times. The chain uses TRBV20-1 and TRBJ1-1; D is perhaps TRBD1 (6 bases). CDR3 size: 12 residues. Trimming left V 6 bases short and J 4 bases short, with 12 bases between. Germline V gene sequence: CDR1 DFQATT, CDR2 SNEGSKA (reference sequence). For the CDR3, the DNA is TGCAGTGCCCGCAGGGGTGCCACTGAAGCTTTCTTT. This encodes CSARRGATEAFF.